The source of this TCR beta chain is a study of OX40 agonist ivuxolimab in advanced cancers. Study results and limitations: Nonresponders, in some cases, also had low normalized T-cell clonal expansion.

Of note for this clone: The antigen is undetermined.

Clones were read by immunoSEQ multiplex PCR, and TCRdb kept only the in-frame ones, dropping some. The table lists around 99,000 clones, 85% to 90% of them singletons. CDR3 length equals 14 residues. Germline CDR1 and CDR2: MNHNS and SASEGT. Trimming removed 8 bases from V and 4 bases from J, with 16 bases in between. The source is an adult with an advanced solid tumor such as melanoma, head and neck, liver or kidney cancer. This sample comprised CD4+ or CD8+ T cells sorted from blood, obtained in a trial of the OX40 agonist ivuxolimab. The chain recombines TRBV6-1 with TRBJ2-3; D might be TRBD2 (7 bases). Written as DNA, the CDR3 is TGTGCCAGCTTGTCGAGGGGGGGCTCAGATACGCAGTATTTT. Its protein product is CASLSRGGSDTQYF.